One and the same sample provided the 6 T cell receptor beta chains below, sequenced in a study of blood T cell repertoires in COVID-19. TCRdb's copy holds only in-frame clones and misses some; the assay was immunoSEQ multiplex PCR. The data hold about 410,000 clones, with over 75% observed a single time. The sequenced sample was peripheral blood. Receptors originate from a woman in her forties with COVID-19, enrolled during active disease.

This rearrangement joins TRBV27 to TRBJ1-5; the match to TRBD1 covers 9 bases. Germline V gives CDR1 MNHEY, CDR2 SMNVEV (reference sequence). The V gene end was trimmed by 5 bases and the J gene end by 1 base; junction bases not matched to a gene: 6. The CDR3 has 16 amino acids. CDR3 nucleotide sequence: TGTGCCAGCAGTCGAGTCGGACAGGGGAGCAATCAGCCCCAGCATTTT. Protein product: CASSRVGQGSNQPQHF.

CDR3 protein: CASSLRDSRTDTQYF. CDR3 bases: TGTGCCAGCAGCTTAAGGGACAGCCGCACAGATACGCAGTATTTT. J is TRBJ2-3 and V is TRBV7-8; 7 bases fit TRBD1. After removal of 2 bases from V and 1 base from J, the junction contained 3 bases not matched to a gene. The CDR3 covers 15 residues. Germline-derived CDR1 and CDR2 are SGHVS and FQNEAQ.

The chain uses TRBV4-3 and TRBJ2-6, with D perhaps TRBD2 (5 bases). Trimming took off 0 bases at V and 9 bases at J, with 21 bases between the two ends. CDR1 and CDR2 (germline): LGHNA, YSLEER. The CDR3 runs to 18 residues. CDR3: CASSQERGIRGPDNVLTF. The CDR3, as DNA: TGCGCCAGCAGCCAAGAGAGAGGGATCCGGGGTCCAGACAACGTCCTGACTTTC.

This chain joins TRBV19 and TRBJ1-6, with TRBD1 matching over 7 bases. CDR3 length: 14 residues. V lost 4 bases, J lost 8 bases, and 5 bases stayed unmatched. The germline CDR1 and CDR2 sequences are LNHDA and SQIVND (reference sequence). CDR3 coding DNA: TGTGCCAGTAGTAGACAGGGTGATGATTCACCCCTCCACTTT. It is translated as CASSRQGDDSPLHF.

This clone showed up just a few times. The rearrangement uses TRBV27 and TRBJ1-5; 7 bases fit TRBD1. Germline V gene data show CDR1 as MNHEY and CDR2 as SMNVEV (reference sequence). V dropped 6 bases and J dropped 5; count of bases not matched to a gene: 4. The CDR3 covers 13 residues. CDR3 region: CASSSTGYQPQHF. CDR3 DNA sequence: TGTGCCAGCAGCTCGACAGGGTATCAGCCCCAGCATTTT.

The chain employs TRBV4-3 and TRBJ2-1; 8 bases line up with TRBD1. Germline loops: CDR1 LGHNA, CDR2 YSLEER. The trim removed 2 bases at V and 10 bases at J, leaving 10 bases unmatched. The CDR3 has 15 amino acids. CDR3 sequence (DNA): TGCGCCAGCAGCCAAAAGACGGACAGGGTGGGGGAGCAGTTCTTC. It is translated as CASSQKTDRVGEQFF.